The sequence of this TCR beta chain was determined in a study of T cells expressing NK-cell markers. Study-wide background: It was sorted CD3+CD56-NKG2C+, CD3+CD56+NKG2C- and CD3+CD56+NKG2C+ T cells that provided the TCR beta repertoires. There were seven HCMV-seropositive donors and one seronegative donor among the eight sequenced.

Study-wide points: Several of the donors carried dominant NKG2C+ clonotypes that took up roughly 1.0-8% of their CD8+ T cells.

Concerning this clonotype itself: As yet, its antigen is unknown.

The CDR3 has 15 amino acids. The germline CDR1 and CDR2 sequences are LGHNT and FRNRAP. UMI-tagged 5'RACE template switching yielded the TCR beta cDNA. TCRdb re-called the 5' RACE reads and gives one entry per CDR3 protein, without DNA. The sample's table shows some 450,000 distinct CDR3 sequences. The chain couples TRBV12-5 to TRBJ2-3; absent DNA, TCRdb's TRBD2 call cannot be checked. The source material was blood T cells: a sorted CD56 or NKG2C T cell subset, CD4+ or CD8+ T cells, or bulk PBMC T cells (not recorded which). The sequence was obtained from a woman aged 18 to 69 in good health. CDR3 region: CASGLGTSGPDTQYF.